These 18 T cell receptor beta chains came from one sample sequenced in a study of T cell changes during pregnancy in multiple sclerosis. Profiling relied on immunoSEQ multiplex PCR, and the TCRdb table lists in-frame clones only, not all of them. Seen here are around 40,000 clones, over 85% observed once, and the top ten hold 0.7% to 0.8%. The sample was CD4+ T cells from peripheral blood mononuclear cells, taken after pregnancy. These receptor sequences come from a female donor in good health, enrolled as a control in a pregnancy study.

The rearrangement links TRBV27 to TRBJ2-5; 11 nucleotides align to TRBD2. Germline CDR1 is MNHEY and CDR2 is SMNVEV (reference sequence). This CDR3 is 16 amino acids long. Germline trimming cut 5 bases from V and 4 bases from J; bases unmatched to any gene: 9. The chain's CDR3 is CASSPGLAATRETQYF. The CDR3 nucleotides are TGTGCCAGCAGTCCGGGACTAGCGGCGACCCGAGAGACCCAGTACTTC.

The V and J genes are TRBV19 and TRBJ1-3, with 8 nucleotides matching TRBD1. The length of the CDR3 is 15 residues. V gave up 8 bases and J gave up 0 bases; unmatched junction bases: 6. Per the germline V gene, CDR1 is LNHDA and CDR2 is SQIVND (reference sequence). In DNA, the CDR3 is TGTGCCAGTGGCAGGGGGCCACTCTCTGGAAACACCATATATTTT. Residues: CASGRGPLSGNTIYF. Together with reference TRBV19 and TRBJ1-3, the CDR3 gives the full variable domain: DGGITQSPKYLFRKEGQNVTLSCEQNLNHDAMYWYRQDPGQGLRLIYYSQIVNDFQKGDIAEGYSVSREKKESFPLTVTSAQKNPTAFYLCASGRGPLSGNTIYFGEGSWLTVV.

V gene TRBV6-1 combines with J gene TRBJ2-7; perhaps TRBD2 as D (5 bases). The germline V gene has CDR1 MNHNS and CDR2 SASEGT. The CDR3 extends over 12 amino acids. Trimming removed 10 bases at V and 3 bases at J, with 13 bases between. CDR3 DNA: TGTGCCACTACGGACTGGCTCTACGAGCAGTACTTC. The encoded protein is CATTDWLYEQYF.

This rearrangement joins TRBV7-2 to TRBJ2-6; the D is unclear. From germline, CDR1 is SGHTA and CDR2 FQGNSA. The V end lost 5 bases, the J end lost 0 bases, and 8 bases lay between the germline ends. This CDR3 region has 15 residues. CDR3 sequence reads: CASSIWSSGANVLTF. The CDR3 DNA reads TGTGCCAGCAGCATCTGGAGCTCTGGGGCCAACGTCCTGACTTTC.

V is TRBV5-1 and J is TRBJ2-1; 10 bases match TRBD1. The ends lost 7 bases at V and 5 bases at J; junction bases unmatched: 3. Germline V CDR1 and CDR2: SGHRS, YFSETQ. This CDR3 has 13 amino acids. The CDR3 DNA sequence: TGCGCCAGCGGACAGGGGGTTAACAATGAGCAGTTCTTC. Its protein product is CASGQGVNNEQFF. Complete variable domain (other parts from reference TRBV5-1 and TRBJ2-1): KAGVTQTPRYLIKTRGQQVTLSCSPISGHRSVSWYQQTPGQGLQFLFEYFSETQRNKGNFPGRFSGRQFSNSRSEMNVSTLELGDSALYLCASGQGVNNEQFFGPGTRLTVL.

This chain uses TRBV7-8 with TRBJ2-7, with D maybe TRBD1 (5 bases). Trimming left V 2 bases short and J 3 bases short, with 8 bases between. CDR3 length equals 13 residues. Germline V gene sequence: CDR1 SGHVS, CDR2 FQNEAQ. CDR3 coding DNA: TGTGCCAGCAGCTTATGGCAGGGCTACGAGCAGTACTTC. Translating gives CASSLWQGYEQYF.

The CDR3 here is CASSPQLMNTEAFF. Written as DNA, the CDR3 is TGTGCCAGCTCACCTCAGTTGATGAACACTGAAGCTTTCTTT. The chain carries TRBV18 and TRBJ1-1; no definite D call. V was trimmed by 3 bases and J by 0 bases, leaving 8 bases between them. Germline V gives CDR1 KGHSH, CDR2 LQKENI. The CDR3 consists of 14 residues.

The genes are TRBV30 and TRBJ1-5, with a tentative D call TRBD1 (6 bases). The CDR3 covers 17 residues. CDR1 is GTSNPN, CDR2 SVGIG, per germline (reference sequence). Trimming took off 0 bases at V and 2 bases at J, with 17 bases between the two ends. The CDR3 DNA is TGTGCCTGGAGTGTACGAGGGCGGGGGCAGGGCAATCAGCCCCAGCATTTT. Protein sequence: CAWSVRGRGQGNQPQHF.

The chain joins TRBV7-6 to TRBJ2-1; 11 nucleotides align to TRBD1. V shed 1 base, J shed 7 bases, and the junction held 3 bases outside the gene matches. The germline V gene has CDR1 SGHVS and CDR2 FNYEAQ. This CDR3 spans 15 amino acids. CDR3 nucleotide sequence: TGTGCCAGCAGCTTAGAGGGGACAGGGGGGAATGAGCAGTTCTTC. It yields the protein CASSLEGTGGNEQFF.

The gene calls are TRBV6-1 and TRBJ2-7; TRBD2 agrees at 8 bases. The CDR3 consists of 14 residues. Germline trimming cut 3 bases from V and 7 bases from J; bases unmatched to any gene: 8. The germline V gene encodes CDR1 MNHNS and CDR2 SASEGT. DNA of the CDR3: TGTGCCAGCAGTGAGGCCACGGGAGGGAGTGAGCAGTACTTC. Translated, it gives CASSEATGGSEQYF.

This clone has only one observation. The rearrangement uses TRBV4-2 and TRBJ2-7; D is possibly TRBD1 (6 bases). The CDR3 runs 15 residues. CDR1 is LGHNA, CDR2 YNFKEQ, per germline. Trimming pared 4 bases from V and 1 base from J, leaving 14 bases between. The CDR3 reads CASSLSTDSSYEQYF. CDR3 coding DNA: TGTGCCAGCAGCCTCTCGACGGACAGTTCCTACGAGCAGTACTTC.

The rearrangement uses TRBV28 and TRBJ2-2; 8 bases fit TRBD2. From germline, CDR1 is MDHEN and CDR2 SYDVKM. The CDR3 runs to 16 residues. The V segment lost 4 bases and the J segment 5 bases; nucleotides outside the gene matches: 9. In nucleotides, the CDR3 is TGTGCCAGCAGTTCTACCCCGGGAGGGAGAACCGGGGAGCTGTTTTTT. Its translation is CASSSTPGGRTGELFF.

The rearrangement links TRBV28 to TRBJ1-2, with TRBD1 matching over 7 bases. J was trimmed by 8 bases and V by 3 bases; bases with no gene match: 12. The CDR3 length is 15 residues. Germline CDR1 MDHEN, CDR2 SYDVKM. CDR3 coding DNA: TGTGCCAGCAGTTTTCGTTATTATGAGGGGGCAGGCTACACCTTC. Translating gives CASSFRYYEGAGYTF.

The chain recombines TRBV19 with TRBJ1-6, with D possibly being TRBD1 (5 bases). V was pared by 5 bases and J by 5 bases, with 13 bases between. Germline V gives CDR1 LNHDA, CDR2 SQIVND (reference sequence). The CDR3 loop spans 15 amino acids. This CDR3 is CASSLTGGNNSPLHF. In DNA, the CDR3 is TGTGCCAGTAGTCTAACCGGGGGAAATAATTCACCCCTCCACTTT.

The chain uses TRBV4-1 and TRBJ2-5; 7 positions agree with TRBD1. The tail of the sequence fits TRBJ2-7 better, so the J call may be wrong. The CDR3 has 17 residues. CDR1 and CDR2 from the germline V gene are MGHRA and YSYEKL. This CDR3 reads CASSQATSGQLTYEQYF. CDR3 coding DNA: TGCGCCAGCAGCCAAGCCACCTCGGGACAGCTTACCTACGAGCAGTACTTC.

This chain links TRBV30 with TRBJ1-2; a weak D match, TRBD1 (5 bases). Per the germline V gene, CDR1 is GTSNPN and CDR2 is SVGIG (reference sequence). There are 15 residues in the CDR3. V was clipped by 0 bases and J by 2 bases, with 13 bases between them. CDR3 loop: CAWSVLNRPNYGYTF. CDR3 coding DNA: TGTGCCTGGAGTGTACTGAACAGGCCGAACTATGGCTACACCTTC.

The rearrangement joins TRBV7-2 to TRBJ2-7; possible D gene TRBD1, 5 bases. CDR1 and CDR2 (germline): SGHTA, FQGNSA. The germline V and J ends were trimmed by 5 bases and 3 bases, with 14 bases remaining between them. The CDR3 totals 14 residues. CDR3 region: CASSPLTGHYEQYF. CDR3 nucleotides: TGTGCCAGCAGCCCCTTAACAGGCCACTACGAGCAGTACTTC.

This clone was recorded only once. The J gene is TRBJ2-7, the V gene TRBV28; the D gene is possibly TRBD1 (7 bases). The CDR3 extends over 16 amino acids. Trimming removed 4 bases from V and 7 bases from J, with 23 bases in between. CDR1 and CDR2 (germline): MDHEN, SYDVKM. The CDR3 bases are TGTGCCAGCAGTTCCACCCTAAGACAGGGACTGGGTGAGCAGTACTTC. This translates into CASSSTLRQGLGEQYF.